The sequence of this TCR beta chain was determined in a study of cytomegalovirus exposure and HLA in healthy donors. Points from the study as a whole: A missense DCLRE1C variant was associated with V- and J-gene trimming of TCR beta chains in a later analysis, and an independent cohort replicated the association.

This clone was picked up one time. As yet, its antigen is unknown. Primers for the PCR totalled 60 Vbeta and 13 Jbeta. The method was immunoSEQ multiplex PCR; TCRdb's version includes in-frame clones alone and lacks a portion of them. Of about 180,000 clones in the sample, 82% were seen once. The CDR3 covers 15 residues. V lost 10 bases, J lost 4 bases, and 20 bases lay in between. The germline gives CDR1 MRHNA, CDR2 SNTAGT. The sequence came from a man aged 35-49 years in good health and CMV-seronegative. What was sequenced was PBMCs. The chain has TRBV6-4 and TRBJ2-1, with D perhaps TRBD1 (6 bases). This CDR3 reads CATRQGLSTYNEQFF. DNA for the CDR3: TGTGCCACACGCCAGGGGCTGTCCACTTACAATGAGCAGTTCTTC.